The T cell receptor beta chain under discussion was sequenced for a study of blood T cell repertoires in COVID-19. The germline V gene has CDR1 MNHNY and CDR2 SVGAGI (reference sequence). CDR3 size: 14 residues. Trimming took 7 bases from V and 1 from J, leaving 13 bases between them. Using immunoSEQ multiplex PCR, the repertoire was profiled, and TCRdb retains in-frame clones only, with some absent. This sample has some 100,000 clones, with 75% to 85% found just once. The sequence was obtained from a human donor in a cohort sampled during active COVID-19. Sequencing input: peripheral blood. This rearrangement joins TRBV6-6 to TRBJ1-1; D uncertain. The CDR3 DNA reads as TGTGCCAGCACCCCAGGAGGCGCGAACACTGAAGCTTTCTTT. Amino acid sequence: CASTPGGANTEAFF.